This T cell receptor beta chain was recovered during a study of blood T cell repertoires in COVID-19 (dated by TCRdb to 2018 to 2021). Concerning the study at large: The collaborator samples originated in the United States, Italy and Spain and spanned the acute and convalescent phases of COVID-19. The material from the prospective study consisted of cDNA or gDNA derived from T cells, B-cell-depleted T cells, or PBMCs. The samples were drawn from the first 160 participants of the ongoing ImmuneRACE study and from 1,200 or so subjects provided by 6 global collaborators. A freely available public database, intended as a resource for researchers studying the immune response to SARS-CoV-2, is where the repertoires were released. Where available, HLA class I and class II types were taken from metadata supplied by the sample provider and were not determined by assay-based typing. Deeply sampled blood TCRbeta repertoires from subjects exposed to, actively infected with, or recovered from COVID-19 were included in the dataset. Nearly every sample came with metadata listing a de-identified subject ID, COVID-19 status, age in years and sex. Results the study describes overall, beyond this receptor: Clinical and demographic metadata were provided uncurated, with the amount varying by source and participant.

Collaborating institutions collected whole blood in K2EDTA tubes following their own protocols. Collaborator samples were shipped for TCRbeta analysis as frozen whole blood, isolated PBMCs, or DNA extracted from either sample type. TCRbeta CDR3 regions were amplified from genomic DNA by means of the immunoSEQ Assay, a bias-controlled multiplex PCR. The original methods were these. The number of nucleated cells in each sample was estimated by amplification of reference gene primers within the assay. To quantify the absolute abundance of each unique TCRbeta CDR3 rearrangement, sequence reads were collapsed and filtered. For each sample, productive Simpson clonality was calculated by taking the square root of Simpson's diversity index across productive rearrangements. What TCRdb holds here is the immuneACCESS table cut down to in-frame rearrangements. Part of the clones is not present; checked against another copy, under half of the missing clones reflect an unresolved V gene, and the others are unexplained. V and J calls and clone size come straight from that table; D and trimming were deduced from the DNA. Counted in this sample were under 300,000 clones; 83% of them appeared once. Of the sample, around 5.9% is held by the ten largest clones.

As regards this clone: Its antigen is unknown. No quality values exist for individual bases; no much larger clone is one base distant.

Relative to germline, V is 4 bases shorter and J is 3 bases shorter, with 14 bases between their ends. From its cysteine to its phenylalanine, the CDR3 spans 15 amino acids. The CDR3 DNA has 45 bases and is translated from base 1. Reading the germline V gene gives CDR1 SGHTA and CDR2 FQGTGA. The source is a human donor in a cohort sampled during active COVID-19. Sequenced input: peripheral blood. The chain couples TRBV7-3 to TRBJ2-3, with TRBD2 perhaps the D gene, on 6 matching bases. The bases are TGTGCCAGCAGCTCCCGGGGGTGGGAGACAGATACGCAGTATTTT. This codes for CASSSRGWETDTQYF. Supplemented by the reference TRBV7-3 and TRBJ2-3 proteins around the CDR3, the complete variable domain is GAGVSQTPSNKVTEKGKYVELRCDPISGHTALYWYRQSLGQGPEFLIYFQGTGAADDSGLPNDRFFAVRPEGSVSTLKIQRTERGDSAVYLCASSSRGWETDTQYFGPGTRLTVL.